One T cell receptor (beta chain) is described in this entry. The data are from a study of blood T cell repertoires in COVID-19. Recruits, aged about 18 to 95 years, lived in 24 US areas. The protocol was immunoSEQ multiplex PCR, while the TCRdb copy is restricted to in-frame clones and leaves out a portion. The sample holds some 270,000 clones; roughly 90% are singletons and the top ten take around 2.8%. Between the trimmed V and J ends, which lost 5 bases and 6 bases, there was a span of 14 bases. The CDR3 covers 14 residues. CDR1 and CDR2 (germline): MNHNS, SASEGT. The sample consisted of PBMCs or T cells enriched from blood (not recorded which). This receptor was identified in a middle-aged man who had been exposed to COVID-19. The chain recombines TRBV6-1 with TRBJ1-5; D is possibly TRBD1 (5 bases). CDR3 region: CASSPGSPGQPQHF. CDR3 nucleotides: TGTGCCAGCAGTCCAGGGTCCCCGGGTCAGCCCCAGCATTTT.